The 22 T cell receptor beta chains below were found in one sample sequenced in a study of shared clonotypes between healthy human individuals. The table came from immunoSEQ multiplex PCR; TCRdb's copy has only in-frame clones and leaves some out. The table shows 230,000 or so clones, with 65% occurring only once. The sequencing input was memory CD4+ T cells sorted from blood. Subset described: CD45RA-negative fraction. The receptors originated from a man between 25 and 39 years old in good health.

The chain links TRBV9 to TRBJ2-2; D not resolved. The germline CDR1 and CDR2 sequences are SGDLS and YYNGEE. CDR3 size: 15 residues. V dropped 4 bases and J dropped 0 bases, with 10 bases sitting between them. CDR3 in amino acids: CASSTTAANTGELFF. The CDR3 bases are TGTGCCAGCAGCACGACCGCTGCGAACACCGGGGAGCTGTTTTTT. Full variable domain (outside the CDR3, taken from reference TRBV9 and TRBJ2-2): DSGVTQTPKHLITATGQRVTLRCSPRSGDLSVYWYQQSLDQGLQFLIQYYNGEERAKGNILERFSAQQFPDLHSELNLSSLELGDSALYFCASSTTAANTGELFFGEGSRLTVL.

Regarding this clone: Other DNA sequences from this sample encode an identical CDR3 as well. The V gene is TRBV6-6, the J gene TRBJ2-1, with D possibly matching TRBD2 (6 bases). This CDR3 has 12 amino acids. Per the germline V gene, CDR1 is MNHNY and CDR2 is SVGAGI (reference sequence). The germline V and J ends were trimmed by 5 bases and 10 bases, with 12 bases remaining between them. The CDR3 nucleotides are TGTGCCAGCAGTACTCCGGCGGGAGAGCAGTTCTTC. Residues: CASSTPAGEQFF.

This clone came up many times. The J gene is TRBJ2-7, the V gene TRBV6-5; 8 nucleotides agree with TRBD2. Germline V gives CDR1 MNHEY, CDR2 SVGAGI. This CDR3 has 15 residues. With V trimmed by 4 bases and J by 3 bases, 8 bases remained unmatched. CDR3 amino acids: CASSSIGLADYEQYF. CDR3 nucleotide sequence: TGTGCCAGCAGTTCCATAGGACTAGCAGACTACGAGCAGTACTTC.

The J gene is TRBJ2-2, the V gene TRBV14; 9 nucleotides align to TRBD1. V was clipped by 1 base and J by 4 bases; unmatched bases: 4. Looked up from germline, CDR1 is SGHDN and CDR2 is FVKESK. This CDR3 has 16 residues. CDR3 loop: CASSQVGTGLTGELFF. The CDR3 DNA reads TGTGCCAGCAGCCAAGTAGGGACAGGGCTCACCGGGGAGCTGTTTTTT. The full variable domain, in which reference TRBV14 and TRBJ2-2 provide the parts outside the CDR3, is EAGVTQFPSHSVIEKGQTVTLRCDPISGHDNLYWYRRVMGKEIKFLLHFVKESKQDESGMPNNRFLAERTGGTYSTLKVQPAELEDSGVYFCASSQVGTGLTGELFFGEGSRLTVL.

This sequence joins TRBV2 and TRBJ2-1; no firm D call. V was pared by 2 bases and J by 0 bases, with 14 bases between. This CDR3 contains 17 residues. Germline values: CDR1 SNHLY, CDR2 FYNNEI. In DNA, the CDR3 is TGTGCCAGCAGTGAAATGAATAAGAGAAGCTCCTACAATGAGCAGTTCTTC. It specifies CASSEMNKRSSYNEQFF.

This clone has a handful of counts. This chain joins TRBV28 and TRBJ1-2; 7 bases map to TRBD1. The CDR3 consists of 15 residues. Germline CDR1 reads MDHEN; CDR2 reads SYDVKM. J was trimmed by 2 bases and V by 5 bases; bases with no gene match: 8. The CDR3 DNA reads TGTGCCAGCAGTAAGGGGACAGCAATCAACTATGGCTACACCTTC. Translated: CASSKGTAINYGYTF.

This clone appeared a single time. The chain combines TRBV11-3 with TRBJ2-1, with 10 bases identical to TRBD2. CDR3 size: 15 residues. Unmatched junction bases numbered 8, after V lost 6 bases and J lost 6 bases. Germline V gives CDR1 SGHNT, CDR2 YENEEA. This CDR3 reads CASSLGLADSNEQFF. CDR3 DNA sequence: TGTGCCAGCAGTCTTGGACTAGCGGATTCCAATGAGCAGTTCTTC.

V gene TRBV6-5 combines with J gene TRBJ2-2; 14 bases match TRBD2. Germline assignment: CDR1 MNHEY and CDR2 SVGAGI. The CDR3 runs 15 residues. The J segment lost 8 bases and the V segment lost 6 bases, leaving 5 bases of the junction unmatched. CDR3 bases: TGTGCCAGCAGCCTACGGACTAGCGGGAGGGGGGAGCTGTTTTTT. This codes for CASSLRTSGRGELFF.

CDR3 amino acids: CASSLAENTEAFF. The CDR3 coding sequence is TGTGCCAGCAGCTTAGCAGAGAACACTGAAGCTTTCTTT. The chain recombines TRBV7-6 with TRBJ1-1; D is unclear. The germline V gene has CDR1 SGHVS and CDR2 FNYEAQ. The CDR3 loop spans 13 amino acids. Deletions cut 0 bases from V and 1 base from J, with 3 bases between. Combining the CDR3 with reference TRBV7-6 and TRBJ1-1 gives the whole variable domain GAGVSQSPRYKVTKRGQDVALRCDPISGHVSLYWYRQALGQGPEFLTYFNYEAQQDKSGLPNDRFSAERPEGSISTLTIQRTEQRDSAMYRCASSLAENTEAFFGQGTRLTVV.

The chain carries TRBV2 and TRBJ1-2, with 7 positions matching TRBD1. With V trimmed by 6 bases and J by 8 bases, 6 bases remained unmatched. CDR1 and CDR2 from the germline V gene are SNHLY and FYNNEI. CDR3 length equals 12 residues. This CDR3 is CASRDRVYGYTF. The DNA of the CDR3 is TGTGCCAGCAGAGACAGGGTTTACGGCTACACCTTC.

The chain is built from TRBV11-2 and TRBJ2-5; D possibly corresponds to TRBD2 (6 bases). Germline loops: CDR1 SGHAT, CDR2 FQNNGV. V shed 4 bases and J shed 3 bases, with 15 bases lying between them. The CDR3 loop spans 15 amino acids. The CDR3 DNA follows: TGTGCCAGCAGCTCCCCCCTACGGGAGAAAGAGACCCAGTACTTC. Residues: CASSSPLREKETQYF.

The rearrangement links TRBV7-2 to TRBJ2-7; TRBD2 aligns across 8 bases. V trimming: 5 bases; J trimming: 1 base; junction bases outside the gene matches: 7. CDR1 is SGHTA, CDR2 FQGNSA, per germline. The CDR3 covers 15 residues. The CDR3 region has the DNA TGTGCCAGCAGCCCGACTAGCGCTCATTCCTACGAGCAGTACTTC. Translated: CASSPTSAHSYEQYF.

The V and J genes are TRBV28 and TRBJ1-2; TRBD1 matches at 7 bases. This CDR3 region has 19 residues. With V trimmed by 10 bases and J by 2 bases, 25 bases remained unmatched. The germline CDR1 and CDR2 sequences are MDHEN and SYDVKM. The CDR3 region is CATQGVAGPSDRENYGYTF. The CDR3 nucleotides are TGTGCCACACAAGGGGTGGCCGGCCCCTCTGACAGGGAAAACTATGGCTACACCTTC.

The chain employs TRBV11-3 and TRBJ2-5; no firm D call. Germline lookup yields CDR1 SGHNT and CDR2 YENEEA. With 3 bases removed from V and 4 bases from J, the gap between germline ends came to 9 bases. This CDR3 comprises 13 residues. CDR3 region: CASSFEGRETQYF. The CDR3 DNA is TGTGCCAGCAGCTTCGAAGGGCGAGAGACCCAGTACTTC.

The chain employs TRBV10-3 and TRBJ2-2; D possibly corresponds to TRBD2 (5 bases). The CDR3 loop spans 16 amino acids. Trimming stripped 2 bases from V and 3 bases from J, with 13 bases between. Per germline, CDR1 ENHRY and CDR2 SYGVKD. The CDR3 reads CAISEPLGMDTGELFF. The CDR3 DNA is TGTGCCATCAGTGAGCCACTAGGAATGGACACCGGGGAGCTGTTTTTT.

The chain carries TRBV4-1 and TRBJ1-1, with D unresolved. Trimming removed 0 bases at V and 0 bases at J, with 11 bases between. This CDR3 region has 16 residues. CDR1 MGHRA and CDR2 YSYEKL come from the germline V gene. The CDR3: CASSQEYIGMNTEAFF. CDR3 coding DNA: TGCGCCAGCAGCCAAGAATACATAGGAATGAACACTGAAGCTTTCTTT.

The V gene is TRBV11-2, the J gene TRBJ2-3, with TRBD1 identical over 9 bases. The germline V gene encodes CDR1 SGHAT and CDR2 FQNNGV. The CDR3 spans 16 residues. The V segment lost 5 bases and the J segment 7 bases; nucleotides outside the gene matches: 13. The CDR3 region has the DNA TGTGCCAGCAGCGCCACAGGGGGCGCTTTACGAAATACGCAGTATTTT. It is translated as CASSATGGALRNTQYF.

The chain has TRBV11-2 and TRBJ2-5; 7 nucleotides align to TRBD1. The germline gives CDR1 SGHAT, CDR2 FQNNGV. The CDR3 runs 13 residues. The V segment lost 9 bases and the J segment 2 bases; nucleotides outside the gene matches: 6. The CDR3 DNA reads TGTGCCAGTAGACAGGGCCTACAAGAGACCCAGTACTTC. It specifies CASRQGLQETQYF.

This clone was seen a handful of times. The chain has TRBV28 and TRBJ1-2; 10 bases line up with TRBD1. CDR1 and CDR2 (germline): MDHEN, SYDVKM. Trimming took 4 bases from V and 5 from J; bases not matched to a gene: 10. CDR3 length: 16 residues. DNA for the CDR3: TGTGCCAGCAGTTATCCGCGACAGGGGGCGAGATATGGCTACACCTTC. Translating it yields CASSYPRQGARYGYTF.

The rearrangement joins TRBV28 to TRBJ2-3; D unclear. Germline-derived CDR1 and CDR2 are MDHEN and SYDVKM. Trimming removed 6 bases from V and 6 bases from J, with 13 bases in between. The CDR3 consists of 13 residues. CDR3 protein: CASSPSLHDTQYF. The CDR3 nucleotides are TGTGCCAGCAGCCCAAGTCTCCATGATACGCAGTATTTT.

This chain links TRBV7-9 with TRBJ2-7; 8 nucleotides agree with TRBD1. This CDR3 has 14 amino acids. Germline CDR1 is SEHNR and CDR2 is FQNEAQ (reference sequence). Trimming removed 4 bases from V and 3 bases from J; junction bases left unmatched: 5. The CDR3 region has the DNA TGTGCCAGCAGCTCCGCCGGACAGGGCTACGAGCAGTACTTC. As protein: CASSSAGQGYEQYF.

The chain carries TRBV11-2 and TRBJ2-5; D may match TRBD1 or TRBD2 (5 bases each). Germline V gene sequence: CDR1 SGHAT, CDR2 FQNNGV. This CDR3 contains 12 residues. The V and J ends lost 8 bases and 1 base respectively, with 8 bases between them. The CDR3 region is CASGGVQETQYF. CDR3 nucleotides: TGTGCCAGCGGGGGAGTCCAAGAGACCCAGTACTTC.